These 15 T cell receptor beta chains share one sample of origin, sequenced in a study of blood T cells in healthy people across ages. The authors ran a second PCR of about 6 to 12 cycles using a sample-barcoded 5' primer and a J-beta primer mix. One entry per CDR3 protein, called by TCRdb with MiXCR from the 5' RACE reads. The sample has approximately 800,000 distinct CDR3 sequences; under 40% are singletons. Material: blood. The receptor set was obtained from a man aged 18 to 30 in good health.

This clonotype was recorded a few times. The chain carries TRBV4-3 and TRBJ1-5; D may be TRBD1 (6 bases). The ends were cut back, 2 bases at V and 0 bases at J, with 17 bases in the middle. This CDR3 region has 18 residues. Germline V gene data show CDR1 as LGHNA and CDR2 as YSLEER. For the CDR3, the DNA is TGCGCCAGCAGCCAAAGGACAGACCCGACCCTTAGCAATCAGCCCCAGCATTTT. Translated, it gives CASSQRTDPTLSNQPQHF.

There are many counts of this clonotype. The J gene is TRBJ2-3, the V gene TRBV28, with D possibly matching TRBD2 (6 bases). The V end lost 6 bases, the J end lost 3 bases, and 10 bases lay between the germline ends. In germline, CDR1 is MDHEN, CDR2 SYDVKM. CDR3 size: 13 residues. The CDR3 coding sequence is TGTGCCAGCAGGGAGGGCGGTACAGATACGCAGTATTTT. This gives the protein CASREGGTDTQYF.

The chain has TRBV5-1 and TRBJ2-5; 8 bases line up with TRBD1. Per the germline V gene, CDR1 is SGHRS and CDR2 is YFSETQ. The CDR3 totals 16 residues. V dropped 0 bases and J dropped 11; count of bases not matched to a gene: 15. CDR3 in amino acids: CASSLVVTGDSEEQYF. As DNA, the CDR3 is TGCGCCAGCAGCTTGGTTGTGACAGGGGATTCGGAAGAGCAGTACTTC.

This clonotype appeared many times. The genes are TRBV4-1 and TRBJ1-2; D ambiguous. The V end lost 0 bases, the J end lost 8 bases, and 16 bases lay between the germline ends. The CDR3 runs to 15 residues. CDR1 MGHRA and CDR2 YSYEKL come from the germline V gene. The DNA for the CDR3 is TGCGCCAGCAGCCAAGAGGTTCGGGGTAGAAGCGGCTACACCTTC. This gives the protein CASSQEVRGRSGYTF.

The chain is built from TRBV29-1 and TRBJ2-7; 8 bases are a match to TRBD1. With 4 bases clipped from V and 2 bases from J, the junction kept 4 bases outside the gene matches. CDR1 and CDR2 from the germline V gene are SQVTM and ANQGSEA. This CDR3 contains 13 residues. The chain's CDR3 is CSVGDRGAYEQYF. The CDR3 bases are TGCAGCGTTGGAGACAGGGGAGCCTACGAGCAGTACTTC.

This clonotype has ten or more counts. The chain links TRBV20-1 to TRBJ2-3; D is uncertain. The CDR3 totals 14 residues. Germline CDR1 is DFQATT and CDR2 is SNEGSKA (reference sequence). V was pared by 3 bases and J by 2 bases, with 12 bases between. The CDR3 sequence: CSASSRVFTDTQYF. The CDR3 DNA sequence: TGCAGTGCTAGTAGTAGGGTGTTCACAGATACGCAGTATTTT.

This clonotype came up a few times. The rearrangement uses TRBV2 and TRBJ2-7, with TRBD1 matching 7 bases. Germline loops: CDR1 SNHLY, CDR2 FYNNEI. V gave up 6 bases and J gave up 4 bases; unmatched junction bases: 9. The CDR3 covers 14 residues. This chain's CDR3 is CASSDRESEYEQYF. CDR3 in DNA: TGTGCCAGCAGCGACAGGGAGTCGGAGTACGAGCAGTACTTC.

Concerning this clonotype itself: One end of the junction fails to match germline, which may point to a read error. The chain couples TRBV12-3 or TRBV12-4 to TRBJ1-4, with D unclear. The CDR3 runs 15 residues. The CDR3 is CAGSPQRSGDEKLFF. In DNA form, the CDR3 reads TGTGCCGGCAGTCCCCAGAGGAGCGGGGATGAAAAACTGTTTTTT.

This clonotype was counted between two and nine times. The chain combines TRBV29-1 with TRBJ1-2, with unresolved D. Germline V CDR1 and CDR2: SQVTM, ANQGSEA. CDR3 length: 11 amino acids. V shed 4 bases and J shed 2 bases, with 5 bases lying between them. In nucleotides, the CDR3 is TGCAGCGTTGTGCAGAACTATGGCTACACCTTC. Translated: CSVVQNYGYTF.

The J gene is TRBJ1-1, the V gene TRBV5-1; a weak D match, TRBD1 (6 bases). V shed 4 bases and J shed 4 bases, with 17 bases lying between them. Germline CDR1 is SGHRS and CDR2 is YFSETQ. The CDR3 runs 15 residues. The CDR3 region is CASSQDSPGGTEAFF. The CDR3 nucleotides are TGCGCCAGCAGCCAGGACAGCCCTGGGGGCACTGAAGCTTTCTTT.

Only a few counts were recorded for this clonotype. The CDR3 sequence is CASSVAPGAYEQYF. DNA for the CDR3: TGTGCCAGCAGCGTAGCCCCGGGGGCCTACGAGCAGTACTTC. This chain connects TRBV9 to TRBJ2-7, with D possibly being TRBD2 (6 bases). Trimming cost V 0 bases and J 2 bases, with 9 bases left between them. Germline CDR1 and CDR2: SGDLS and YYNGEE. The CDR3 extends over 14 amino acids.

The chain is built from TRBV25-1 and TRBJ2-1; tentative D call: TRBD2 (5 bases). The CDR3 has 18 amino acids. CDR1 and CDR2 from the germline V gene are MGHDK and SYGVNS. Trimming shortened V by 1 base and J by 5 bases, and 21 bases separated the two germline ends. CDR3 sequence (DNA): TGTGCCAGCAGTGAATCTTCAACCCATCGACGAGCGGACAATGAGCAGTTCTTC. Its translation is CASSESSTHRRADNEQFF. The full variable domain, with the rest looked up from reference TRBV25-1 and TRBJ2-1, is EADIYQTPRYLVIGTGKKITLECSQTMGHDKMYWYQQDPGMELHLIHYSYGVNSTEKGDLSSESTVSRIRTEHFPLTLESARPSHTSQYLCASSESSTHRRADNEQFFGPGTRLTVL.

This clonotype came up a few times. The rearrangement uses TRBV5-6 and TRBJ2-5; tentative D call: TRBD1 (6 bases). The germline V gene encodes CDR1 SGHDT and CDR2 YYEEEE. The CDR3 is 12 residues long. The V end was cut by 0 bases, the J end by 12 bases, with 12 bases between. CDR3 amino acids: CASSLGDNDKYF. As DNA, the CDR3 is TGTGCCAGCAGCTTGGGGGACAACGATAAGTACTTC.

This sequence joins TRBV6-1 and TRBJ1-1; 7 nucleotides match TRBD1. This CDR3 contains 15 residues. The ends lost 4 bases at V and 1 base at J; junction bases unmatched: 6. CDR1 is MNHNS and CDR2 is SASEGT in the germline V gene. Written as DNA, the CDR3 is TGTGCCAGCAGTGTCATGACAGGGCAGAACACTGAAGCTTTCTTT. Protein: CASSVMTGQNTEAFF.

DNA for the CDR3: TGCGCCAGCAGCTCCGGGGGGACAGAGTCCTACAATGAGCAGTTCTTC. Translation gives CASSSGGTESYNEQFF. This chain links TRBV5-1 with TRBJ2-1; perhaps D is TRBD1 or TRBD2 (7 bases each). V lost 3 bases, J lost 1 base, and 14 bases lay in between. The V gene's germline CDR1 is SGHRS and CDR2 YFSETQ. The CDR3 is 16 residues long.